Below, 25 T cell receptor beta chains from the same sample are listed, as sequenced in a study of blood T cell repertoires in COVID-19. TCRdb keeps only in-frame clones here, not all; method: immunoSEQ multiplex PCR. The sample contains over 350,000 clones, 87% of which appear only once. Sequencing input: PBMCs or T cells enriched from blood (not recorded which). These receptors were taken from a woman aged 45-59 years who had recovered from COVID-19.

This chain connects TRBV11-2 to TRBJ1-1; 9 bases are a match to TRBD1. The CDR3 consists of 15 residues. V was pared by 0 bases and J by 1 base, with 0 bases of the junction left unmatched. CDR1 and CDR2 from the germline V gene are SGHAT and FQNNGV. CDR3: CASSLEDRGNTEAFF. In DNA form, the CDR3 reads TGTGCCAGCAGCTTAGAGGACAGGGGGAACACTGAAGCTTTCTTT.

The CDR3 nucleotides are TGTGCCACCAGCAGTAGCGGACAGGGTTTGAATCAGCCCCAGCATTTT. Translation: CATSSSGQGLNQPQHF. The chain employs TRBV15 and TRBJ1-5; the match to TRBD1 covers 8 bases. The trim removed 3 bases at V and 4 bases at J, leaving 8 bases unmatched. Looked up from germline, CDR1 is LNHNV and CDR2 is YYDKDF (reference sequence). This CDR3 has 16 amino acids.

There are a few counts of this clone. DNA of the CDR3: TGTGCCTGGAGTCCCCCGGGAAAAAATTCACCCCTCCACTTT. It is translated as CAWSPPGKNSPLHF. The chain combines TRBV30 with TRBJ1-6; D is unclear. V was shortened by 2 bases and J by 7 bases, with 12 bases between the two germline ends. Germline-derived CDR1 and CDR2 are GTSNPN and SVGIG (reference sequence). This CDR3 has 14 amino acids. The entire variable domain, with the rest obtained from reference TRBV30 and TRBJ1-6, is as follows: SQTIHQWPATLVQPVGSPLSLECTVEGTSNPNLYWYRQAAGRGLQLLFYSVGIGQISSEVPQNLSASRPQDRQFILSSKKLLLSDSGFYLCAWSPPGKNSPLHFGNGTRLTVT.

This clone is a singleton in its sample. J is TRBJ2-1 and V is TRBV5-1; perhaps TRBD1 as D (6 bases). The V end was cut by 0 bases, the J end by 6 bases, with 10 bases between. CDR3 length equals 14 residues. CDR1 is SGHRS and CDR2 is YFSETQ in the germline V gene. This chain's CDR3 is CASSLAQGSNEQFF. Here the CDR3 DNA reads TGCGCCAGCAGCTTGGCACAGGGAAGCAATGAGCAGTTCTTC.

The V gene is TRBV6-5, the J gene TRBJ1-1; 7 bases are a match to TRBD1. Unmatched junction bases numbered 8, after V lost 2 bases and J lost 5 bases. The germline V gene encodes CDR1 MNHEY and CDR2 SVGAGI. This CDR3 contains 15 residues. The CDR3 is CASSYEPQGRTEAFF. The DNA of the CDR3 is TGTGCCAGCAGTTACGAACCACAGGGGAGGACTGAAGCTTTCTTT.

The chain recombines TRBV28 with TRBJ1-2, with 7 nucleotides matching TRBD1. V gave up 2 bases and J gave up 3 bases; unmatched junction bases: 3. The germline gives CDR1 MDHEN, CDR2 SYDVKM. This CDR3 spans 14 amino acids. CDR3 sequence (DNA): TGTGCCAGCAGTTTAGGGCAGGGGGACTATGGCTACACCTTC. Protein sequence: CASSLGQGDYGYTF.

The chain is built from TRBV5-1 and TRBJ2-1, with 7 positions matching TRBD1. The germline V gene has CDR1 SGHRS and CDR2 YFSETQ. The V segment lost 0 bases and the J segment 10 bases; nucleotides outside the gene matches: 10. The CDR3 is 15 amino acids. CDR3 bases: TGCGCCAGCAGCTTGGTGAGGACAGGACAAGGAGAGCAGTTCTTC. Its translation is CASSLVRTGQGEQFF.

V and J are TRBV9 and TRBJ1-2; D is unclear. The ends were cut back, 3 bases at V and 6 bases at J, with 6 bases in the middle. Germline CDR1 SGDLS, CDR2 YYNGEE. The CDR3 consists of 11 residues. CDR3 residues: CASSGGDGYTF. CDR3 nucleotide sequence: TGTGCCAGCAGCGGGGGAGATGGCTACACCTTC.

J is TRBJ2-7 and V is TRBV25-1, with 7 bases fitting TRBD1. The V segment lost 7 bases and the J segment 5 bases; nucleotides outside the gene matches: 2. The CDR3 contains 11 residues. Per the germline V gene, CDR1 is MGHDK and CDR2 is SYGVNS. The CDR3: CASKTGDEQYF. In nucleotides, the CDR3 is TGTGCCAGCAAAACAGGGGACGAGCAGTACTTC.

The chain employs TRBV19 and TRBJ1-1; D is undetermined. The CDR3 contains 14 residues. The germline gives CDR1 LNHDA, CDR2 SQIVND (reference sequence). With 3 bases removed from V and 5 bases from J, the gap between germline ends came to 13 bases. DNA of the CDR3: TGTGCCAGTAGTATTAGATCTGAGGCGACTGAAGCTTTCTTT. Its translation is CASSIRSEATEAFF.

This clone appeared a single time. The chain carries TRBV27 and TRBJ1-1; 9 bases match TRBD1. CDR3 length: 15 amino acids. CDR1 and CDR2 from the germline V gene are MNHEY and SMNVEV (reference sequence). The V and J ends lost 4 bases and 2 bases, in that order; junction bases with no gene match: 5. CDR3: CASSSKTGGNTEAFF. The CDR3 DNA is TGTGCCAGCAGTTCCAAGACAGGGGGAAACACTGAAGCTTTCTTT.

In this sample, this clone turned up a few times. The rearrangement joins TRBV3-1 (or the pseudogene TRBV3-2) to TRBJ1-2, with D perhaps TRBD1 (6 bases). CDR1 LGHDT and CDR2 YNNKEL come from the germline V gene (reference sequence). This CDR3 region has 14 residues. The V end was cut by 1 base, the J end by 7 bases, with 13 bases between. This chain's CDR3 is CASSQGAGAPGYTF. CDR3 nucleotides: TGTGCCAGCAGCCAAGGGGCGGGGGCGCCTGGCTACACCTTC.

As for this clone: This sample also contains other DNA sequences that code for the same CDR3. This chain links TRBV13 with TRBJ1-1; D is unresolved. Deletions cut 0 bases from V and 1 base from J, with 6 bases between. This CDR3 region has 14 residues. Germline lookup yields CDR1 PRHDT and CDR2 FYEKMQ (reference sequence). The chain's CDR3 is CASSLGPGNTEAFF. CDR3 bases: TGTGCCAGCAGCTTAGGTCCCGGGAACACTGAAGCTTTCTTT. The full variable domain, with the rest looked up from reference TRBV13 and TRBJ1-1, is AAGVIQSPRHLIKEKRETATLKCYPIPRHDTVYWYQQGPGQDPQFLISFYEKMQSDKGSIPDRFSAQQFSDYHSELNMSSLELGDSALYFCASSLGPGNTEAFFGQGTRLTVV.

The chain links TRBV29-1 to TRBJ1-2; D is ambiguous. The germline CDR1 and CDR2 sequences are SQVTM and ANQGSEA. The CDR3 totals 12 residues. V lost 5 bases and J 1 base, leaving 8 bases between the germline ends. As DNA, the CDR3 is TGCAGCGTTTGGGAGCTTAACTATGGCTACACCTTC. Translated: CSVWELNYGYTF.

This clone came up once. The chain's CDR3 is CASSQQRGLDTGELFF. CDR3 nucleotides: TGTGCCAGCAGCCAACAAAGGGGACTTGACACCGGGGAGCTGTTTTTT. The chain uses TRBV3-1 (or the pseudogene TRBV3-2) and TRBJ2-2, with TRBD2 as a possible D gene (6 bases). Germline V lookup: CDR1 LGHDT, CDR2 YNNKEL (reference sequence). The CDR3 is made up of 16 amino acids. V was pared by 2 bases and J by 3 bases, with 13 bases between.

For the CDR3, the DNA is TGCGCCAGCAGCCGGAGGGCAGGAGACACTGAAGCTTTCTTT. This encodes CASSRRAGDTEAFF. V and J are TRBV5-1 and TRBJ1-1; D uncertain. Per germline, CDR1 SGHRS and CDR2 YFSETQ. The CDR3 is 14 amino acids. V was cut by 4 bases and J by 3 bases, with 13 bases left in between.

J is TRBJ1-2 and V is TRBV7-9; D might be TRBD1 (5 bases). The CDR3 runs 15 residues. Germline assignment: CDR1 SEHNR and CDR2 FQNEAQ (reference sequence). V was shortened by 3 bases and J by 4 bases, with 15 bases between the two germline ends. The CDR3 DNA reads as TGTGCCAGCAGCTTGAGCGGGGCCTCGGGCTATGGCTACACCTTC. It codes for CASSLSGASGYGYTF. Full variable domain (remainder filled in from reference TRBV7-9 and TRBJ1-2): DTGVSQNPRHKITKRGQNVTFRCDPISEHNRLYWYRQTLGQGPEFLTYFQNEAQLEKSRLLSDRFSAERPKGSFSTLEIQRTEQGDSAMYLCASSLSGASGYGYTFGSGTRLTVV.

CDR3 sequence (DNA): TGCGCCAGCAGCTTGGCCCCCGGTGAGGGTGTCTATGGCTACACCTTC. Amino acids: CASSLAPGEGVYGYTF. V is TRBV5-1 and J is TRBJ1-2, with D hard to call. The V gene's germline CDR1 is SGHRS and CDR2 YFSETQ. Between the trimmed V and J ends, which lost 0 bases and 4 bases, there was a span of 16 bases. CDR3 length equals 16 residues.

In the case of this clone: Other DNA sequences of this sample code for an identical CDR3. CDR3 DNA: TGCGCCAGCAGCGCGGACGGACAGTATGGCTACACCTTC. Amino acid sequence: CASSADGQYGYTF. The gene calls are TRBV5-1 and TRBJ1-2; tentative D call: TRBD1 (6 bases). Germline assignment: CDR1 SGHRS and CDR2 YFSETQ. CDR3 size: 13 residues. V shed 4 bases and J shed 5 bases, with 12 bases lying between them.

The chain links TRBV11-3 to TRBJ2-2; TRBD1 matches at 7 bases. From germline, CDR1 is SGHNT and CDR2 YENEEA. The J segment lost 1 base and the V segment lost 5 bases, leaving 7 bases of the junction unmatched. There are 16 residues in the CDR3. CDR3 loop: CASSLRQGGNTGELFF. DNA for the CDR3: TGTGCCAGCAGCCTGAGACAGGGCGGGAACACCGGGGAGCTGTTTTTT.

This rearrangement joins TRBV3-1 (or the pseudogene TRBV3-2) to TRBJ1-1; TRBD1 is a possible D gene (5 bases). The CDR3 consists of 16 residues. V gave up 2 bases and J gave up 4 bases, with 17 bases separating them. From germline, CDR1 is LGHDT and CDR2 YNNKEL (reference sequence). CDR3 nucleotides: TGTGCCAGCAGCCAACGGTCGACAGTCCACCTCACTGAAGCTTTCTTT. Amino acid sequence: CASSQRSTVHLTEAFF.

The chain couples TRBV19 to TRBJ2-1; 9 nucleotides match TRBD1. The CDR3 is made up of 16 amino acids. Germline trimming cut 4 bases from V and 5 bases from J; bases unmatched to any gene: 9. The germline V gene encodes CDR1 LNHDA and CDR2 SQIVND (reference sequence). The CDR3 region has the DNA TGTGCCAGTAGTACCCCCGGACAGGGGTTGAACAATGAGCAGTTCTTC. Protein product: CASSTPGQGLNNEQFF.

The gene calls are TRBV20-1 and TRBJ2-1; D gene unclear. Looked up from germline, CDR1 is DFQATT and CDR2 is SNEGSKA (reference sequence). This CDR3 spans 11 amino acids. Between the trimmed V and J ends, which lost 3 bases and 9 bases, there was a span of 9 bases. The CDR3 sequence is CSASLNIEQFF. CDR3 nucleotides: TGCAGTGCTAGCCTAAATATTGAGCAGTTCTTC.

As for this clone: Other DNA variants within this sample encode the same CDR3. The V call is TRBV9, the J call TRBJ1-3, with D possibly TRBD1 on 6 matching bases. This CDR3 has 16 residues. V dropped 0 bases and J dropped 1 base, with 11 bases sitting between them. Per germline, CDR1 SGDLS and CDR2 YYNGEE. The CDR3 DNA follows: TGTGCCAGCAGCGTAGACCCCAGGGGTTCTGGAAACACCATATATTTT. Encoded protein: CASSVDPRGSGNTIYF.

J is TRBJ2-7 and V is TRBV2; D might be TRBD1 (5 bases). The length of the CDR3 is 13 residues. V lost 7 bases and J 7 bases, leaving 17 bases between the germline ends. The V gene's germline CDR1 is SNHLY and CDR2 FYNNEI. Written as DNA, the CDR3 is TGTGCCAGCACTTCGCCTGGGGCTACGGAGCAGTACTTC. It yields the protein CASTSPGATEQYF. Full variable domain (outside the CDR3, taken from reference TRBV2 and TRBJ2-7): EPEVTQTPSHQVTQMGQEVILRCVPISNHLYFYWYRQILGQKVEFLVSFYNNEISEKSEIFDDQFSVERPDGSNFTLKIRSTKLEDSAMYFCASTSPGATEQYFGPGTRLTVT.